These 11 T cell receptor beta chains originate from one sample sequenced in a study of cytomegalovirus exposure and HLA in healthy donors (dated by TCRdb to 2016 to 2017). The library was obtained by the immunoSEQ multiplex PCR assay. The multiplex PCR relied on a mix of 60 forward primers for TCR Vbeta segments and 13 reverse primers for TCR Jbeta segments. The source is immuneACCESS, and TCRdb retained only in-frame sequences with V and J called. Part of the clones is not carried over; for the studies checked, unresolved V genes explain less than half of this, and the remainder is unexplained. This sample holds around 100,000 clones; less than 70% were observed only once. The ten largest make up 2.2% of the sample. The sequenced sample was PBMCs. The receptors derive from a young woman in good health and CMV-seronegative.

The chain employs TRBV2 and TRBJ2-2; the match to TRBD1 covers 7 bases. The CDR3 runs 15 residues. Trimming took 5 bases from V and 4 from J; bases not matched to a gene: 7. Germline CDR1 reads SNHLY; CDR2 reads FYNNEI. The CDR3 coding sequence is TGTGCCAGCAGTCTGACAGGGAACCCCACCGGGGAGCTGTTTTTT. Its translation: CASSLTGNPTGELFF.

This clone was detected a few times. The rearrangement joins TRBV28 to TRBJ2-7; 8 nucleotides align to TRBD1. The V gene end was trimmed by 3 bases and the J gene end by 0 bases; junction bases not matched to a gene: 4. CDR1 MDHEN and CDR2 SYDVKM come from the germline V gene. This CDR3 has 15 amino acids. The CDR3 DNA reads as TGTGCCAGCAGTTTTGCCAGGGGGCTCTCCTACGAGCAGTACTTC. Translated, it gives CASSFARGLSYEQYF.

The V and J genes are TRBV7-9 and TRBJ2-7; 7 positions agree with TRBD2. The CDR3 sequence is 14 residues long. Germline CDR1 SEHNR, CDR2 FQNEAQ (reference sequence). Trimming cost V 5 bases and J 1 base; bases outside gene matches: 5. The CDR3 coding sequence is TGTGCCAGCAGCCCCGGGGGGTCGTCCTACGAGCAGTACTTC. Its translation: CASSPGGSSYEQYF.

This clone has just a few counts. The V and J genes are TRBV25-1 and TRBJ2-1; 11 positions match TRBD1. The ends lost 4 bases at V and 8 bases at J; junction bases unmatched: 7. Germline values: CDR1 MGHDK, CDR2 SYGVNS. This CDR3 comprises 15 residues. CDR3 coding DNA: TGTGCCAGCAGTGCCTTGGACAGGGGGCTTGATGAGCAGTTCTTC. Encoded protein: CASSALDRGLDEQFF.

CDR3: CASSTSRPKRSGRENTGELFF. In nucleotides, the CDR3 is TGTGCCAGTAGTACCTCCAGGCCCAAAAGGTCGGGGCGGGAGAACACCGGGGAGCTGTTTTTT. This chain joins TRBV19 and TRBJ2-2; D perhaps matches TRBD2 (6 bases). V lost 4 bases to trimming and J lost 1 base, with 28 bases between them. CDR1 is LNHDA, CDR2 SQIVND, per germline (reference sequence). The CDR3 length is 21 residues.

This rearrangement joins TRBV6-5 to TRBJ2-7, with 9 bases identical to TRBD2. Unmatched junction bases numbered 7, after V lost 6 bases and J lost 4 bases. From germline, CDR1 is MNHEY and CDR2 SVGAGI. CDR3 length: 14 residues. The CDR3 DNA reads TGTGCCAGCAGCCGAGGGGCGGGGGGGTACGAGCAGTACTTC. Translating it yields CASSRGAGGYEQYF.

The chain carries TRBV4-2 and TRBJ2-1, with 7 positions matching TRBD2. Per the germline V gene, CDR1 is LGHNA and CDR2 is YNFKEQ. The CDR3 contains 16 residues. V shed 0 bases, J shed 1 base, and the junction held 3 bases outside the gene matches. The DNA of the CDR3 is TGTGCCAGCAGCCAAGAGGCGGGAGAGTCCTACAATGAGCAGTTCTTC. This translates into CASSQEAGESYNEQFF.

V and J are TRBV4-1 and TRBJ2-7; 9 nucleotides agree with TRBD2. Trimming removed 3 bases from V and 3 bases from J; junction bases left unmatched: 6. CDR1 is MGHRA and CDR2 is YSYEKL in the germline V gene. The length of the CDR3 is 15 residues. The CDR3 DNA follows: TGCGCCAGCAGCCAGCTGACTAGCGGCAGCTACGAGCAGTACTTC. Protein product: CASSQLTSGSYEQYF.

The genes are TRBV5-5 and TRBJ1-1; a weak D match, TRBD1 (5 bases). V was pared by 6 bases and J by 1 base, with 10 bases between. Germline V gene data show CDR1 as SGHKS and CDR2 as YYEKEE (reference sequence). CDR3 length: 13 amino acids. DNA for the CDR3: TGTGCCAGCACCCCTGACAGGAACACTGAAGCTTTCTTT. It codes for CASTPDRNTEAFF.

This clone was found a few times. CDR3 in DNA: TGTGCCAGCAGCTCCCCCCCAGGGGACGGAACGAACATTCAGTACTTC. It codes for CASSSPPGDGTNIQYF. This rearrangement joins TRBV7-9 to TRBJ2-4; weak D call: TRBD1 (6 bases). The CDR3 is 16 residues long. V was trimmed by 4 bases and J by 7 bases, leaving 20 bases between them. CDR1 and CDR2 (germline): SEHNR, FQNEAQ (reference sequence).

This sequence joins TRBV5-1 and TRBJ2-5; TRBD2 agrees at 7 bases. With V trimmed by 0 bases and J by 2 bases, 1 base remained unmatched. This CDR3 is built from 14 residues. CDR1 and CDR2 (germline): SGHRS, YFSETQ. CDR3 coding DNA: TGCGCCAGCAGCTTGGGGGGAGGGCAAGAGACCCAGTACTTC. Amino acid sequence: CASSLGGGQETQYF.